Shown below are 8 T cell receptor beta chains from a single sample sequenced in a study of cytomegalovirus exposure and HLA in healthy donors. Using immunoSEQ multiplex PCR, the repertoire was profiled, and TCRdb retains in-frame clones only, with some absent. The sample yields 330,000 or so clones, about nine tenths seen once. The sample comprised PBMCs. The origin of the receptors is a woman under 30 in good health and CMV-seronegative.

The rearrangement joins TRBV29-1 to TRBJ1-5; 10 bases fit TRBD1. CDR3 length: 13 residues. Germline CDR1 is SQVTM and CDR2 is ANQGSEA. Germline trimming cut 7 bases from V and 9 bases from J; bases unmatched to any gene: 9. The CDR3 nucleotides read TGCAGCGCCCTCGGGACAGGGGCTTTGCCCCAGCATTTT. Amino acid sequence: CSALGTGALPQHF.

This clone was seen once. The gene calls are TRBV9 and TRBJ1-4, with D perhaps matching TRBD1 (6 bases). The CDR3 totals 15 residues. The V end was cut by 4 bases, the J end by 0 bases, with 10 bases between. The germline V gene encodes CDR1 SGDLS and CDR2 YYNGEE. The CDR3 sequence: CASSLRGTTNEKLFF. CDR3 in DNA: TGTGCCAGCAGCCTAAGGGGGACAACTAATGAAAAACTGTTTTTT.

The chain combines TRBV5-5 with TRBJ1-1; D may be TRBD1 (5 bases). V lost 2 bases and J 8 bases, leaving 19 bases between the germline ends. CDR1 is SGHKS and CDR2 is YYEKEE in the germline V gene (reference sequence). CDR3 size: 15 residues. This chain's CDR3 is CASSFWGRREFEAFF. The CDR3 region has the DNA TGTGCCAGCAGCTTTTGGGGCAGGCGGGAATTCGAAGCTTTCTTT.

CDR3 bases: TGTGCCAGCAGGACGGACAGCGGGGAAGGGAGTGAAGCTTTCTTT. Amino acid sequence: CASRTDSGEGSEAFF. The chain uses TRBV7-9 and TRBJ1-1; D is perhaps TRBD1 (6 bases). Germline V lookup: CDR1 SEHNR, CDR2 FQNEAQ (reference sequence). The ends were cut back, 6 bases at V and 7 bases at J, with 21 bases in the middle. The CDR3 runs to 15 residues. Based on the CDR3 plus reference TRBV7-9 and TRBJ1-1, the full variable domain is DTGVSQNPRHKITKRGQNVTFRCDPISEHNRLYWYRQTLGQGPEFLTYFQNEAQLEKSRLLSDRFSAERPKGSFSTLEIQRTEQGDSAMYLCASRTDSGEGSEAFFGQGTRLTVV.

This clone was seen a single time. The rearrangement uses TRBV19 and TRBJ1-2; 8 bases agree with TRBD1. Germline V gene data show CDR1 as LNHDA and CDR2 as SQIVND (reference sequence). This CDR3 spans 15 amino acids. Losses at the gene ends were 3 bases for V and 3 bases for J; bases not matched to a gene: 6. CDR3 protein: CASSIAVTGDYGYTF. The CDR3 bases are TGTGCCAGTAGTATCGCCGTGACAGGGGACTATGGCTACACCTTC.

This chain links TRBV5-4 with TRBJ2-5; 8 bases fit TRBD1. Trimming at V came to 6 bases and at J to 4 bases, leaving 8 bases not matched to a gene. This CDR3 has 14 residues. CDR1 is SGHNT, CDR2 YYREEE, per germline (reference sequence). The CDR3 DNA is TGTGCCAGCAAAAGACAGGGGACTGTAGAGACCCAGTACTTC. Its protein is CASKRQGTVETQYF.

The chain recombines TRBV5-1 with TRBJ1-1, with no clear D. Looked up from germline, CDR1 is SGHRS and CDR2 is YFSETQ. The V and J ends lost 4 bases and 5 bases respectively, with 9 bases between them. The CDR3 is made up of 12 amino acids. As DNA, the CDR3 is TGCGCCAGCAGCCGTACGGGGACTGAAGCTTTCTTT. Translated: CASSRTGTEAFF.

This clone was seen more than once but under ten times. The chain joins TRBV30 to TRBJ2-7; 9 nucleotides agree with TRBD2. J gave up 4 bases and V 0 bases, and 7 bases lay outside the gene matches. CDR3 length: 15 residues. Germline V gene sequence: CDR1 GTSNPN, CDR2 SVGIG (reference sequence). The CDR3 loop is CAWSVSASGTYEQYF. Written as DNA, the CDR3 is TGTGCCTGGAGTGTATCCGCTAGCGGGACGTACGAGCAGTACTTC.